A selection of T cell receptor beta chains follows, all from one sample in a study of shared clonotypes between healthy human individuals. Profiling relied on immunoSEQ multiplex PCR, and the TCRdb table lists in-frame clones only, not all of them. This sample carries fewer than 1.4 million clones, around 78% of them seen once, and the ten largest clones take roughly 0.61%. Sequencing was carried out using memory CD4+ T cells from PBMCs. Receptors originate from a young man in good health. Some clones in this sample may be carry-over from other donors' samples. The CDR3 runs from the conserved cysteine through the conserved F or W. A D gene is named only where the DNA matches it firmly. Clone size is shown for a subset of rows, as once, few, many or a class of expanded clone.

j_gene: TRBJ2-7
v_gene: TRBV5-1
d_gene: TRBD1
abundance: once
CDR3nt: TGCGCCAGCAGCTCAGGACAGGGGAGCTACGAGCAGTACTTC
CDR3aa: CASSSGQGSYEQYF

j_gene: TRBJ2-3
v_gene: TRBV15
d_gene: -
abundance: -
CDR3nt: TGTGCCACCAGCAGAGGGACGGGATCCACAGATACGCAGTATTTT
CDR3aa: CATSRGTGSTDTQYF

j_gene: TRBJ2-1
v_gene: TRBV5-6
d_gene: TRBD2
abundance: -
CDR3nt: TGTGCCAGCAGCTTTCTTAGCGGGATTGTGAATGAGCAGTTCTTC
CDR3aa: CASSFLSGIVNEQFF

j_gene: TRBJ2-7
v_gene: TRBV7-2
d_gene: -
abundance: -
CDR3nt: TGTGCCAGCAGCTTAGCGGGGACCAACTACGAGCAGTACTTC
CDR3aa: CASSLAGTNYEQYF

j_gene: TRBJ1-2
v_gene: TRBV28
d_gene: -
abundance: -
CDR3nt: TGTGCCAGCAGCCCGGCGGGGGGGGTTAACTATGGCTACACCTTC
CDR3aa: CASSPAGGVNYGYTF

j_gene: TRBJ2-5
v_gene: TRBV18
d_gene: -
abundance: -
CDR3nt: TGTGCCAGCTCACCTGGCGAGACCCAGTACTTC
CDR3aa: CASSPGETQYF

j_gene: TRBJ2-7
v_gene: TRBV27
d_gene: TRBD2
abundance: -
CDR3nt: TGTGCCAGCAATACGATGGGACTAGCGGGAGCAAACGAGCAGTACTTC
CDR3aa: CASNTMGLAGANEQYF

j_gene: TRBJ1-2
v_gene: TRBV7-3
d_gene: -
abundance: once
CDR3nt: TGTGCCAGCAGCTTAGTTGCAGGGTACTATGGCTACACCTTC
CDR3aa: CASSLVAGYYGYTF

j_gene: TRBJ2-5
v_gene: TRBV2
d_gene: TRBD1
abundance: -
CDR3nt: TGTGCCAGCAGCACGGACCAGGGGGCGGGGACCCAGTACTTC
CDR3aa: CASSTDQGAGTQYF

j_gene: TRBJ2-7
v_gene: TRBV7-8
d_gene: -
abundance: -
CDR3nt: TGTGCCAGCAGCTTACGACGACGGGCAGGCTACGAGCAGTACTTC
CDR3aa: CASSLRRRAGYEQYF

j_gene: TRBJ2-1
v_gene: TRBV5-6
d_gene: TRBD2
abundance: -
CDR3nt: TGTGCCAGCAGCTTGTACCTAGCGGGAGACAATGAGCAGTTCTTC
CDR3aa: CASSLYLAGDNEQFF

j_gene: TRBJ2-2
v_gene: TRBV4-3
d_gene: -
abundance: -
CDR3nt: TGCGCCAGCAGCCGTGAGCCGGGACTCCAGAACACCGGGGAGCTGTTTTTT
CDR3aa: CASSREPGLQNTGELFF

j_gene: TRBJ2-1
v_gene: TRBV7-2
d_gene: TRBD2
abundance: many
CDR3nt: TGTGCCAGCAGCTTAGTTCCGGGAGGGGGCTACAATGAGCAGTTCTTC
CDR3aa: CASSLVPGGGYNEQFF

j_gene: TRBJ2-2
v_gene: TRBV13
d_gene: -
abundance: -
CDR3nt: TGTGCCAGCAGCCTTTACGGGGAGCTGTTTTTT
CDR3aa: CASSLYGELFF

j_gene: TRBJ2-7
v_gene: TRBV2
d_gene: TRBD1
abundance: -
CDR3nt: TGTGCCACCCGGACAGGGGGCCCCTACGAGCAGTACTTC
CDR3aa: CATRTGGPYEQYF

j_gene: TRBJ2-3
v_gene: TRBV5-5
d_gene: -
abundance: -
CDR3nt: TGTGCCAGCAGCTTGACGGGGTTAGCAGATACGCAGTATTTT
CDR3aa: CASSLTGLADTQYF

j_gene: TRBJ1-1
v_gene: TRBV5-6
d_gene: -
abundance: -
CDR3nt: TGTGCCAGCAGTTCGTCCCAAAGACACTACACTGAAGCTTTCTTT
CDR3aa: CASSSSQRHYTEAFF

j_gene: TRBJ2-7
v_gene: TRBV11-2
d_gene: -
abundance: -
CDR3nt: TGTGCCAGCAGCTTAGATGAGGTGCAGTACTTC
CDR3aa: CASSLDEVQYF

j_gene: TRBJ2-7
v_gene: TRBV6-1
d_gene: -
abundance: -
CDR3nt: TGTGCCAGCAGTGTAAACTGGGGCTACGAGCAGTACTTC
CDR3aa: CASSVNWGYEQYF

j_gene: TRBJ1-5
v_gene: TRBV5-1
d_gene: -
abundance: -
CDR3nt: TGCGCCAGCAGCTTCGCAGGAGATCAGCCCCAGCATTTT
CDR3aa: CASSFAGDQPQHF

j_gene: TRBJ2-7
v_gene: TRBV6-1
d_gene: TRBD1
abundance: -
CDR3nt: TGTGCCAGCAGTGACAGGGGGCTGACCTACGAGCAGTACTTC
CDR3aa: CASSDRGLTYEQYF

j_gene: TRBJ2-7
v_gene: TRBV7-3
d_gene: TRBD2
abundance: -
CDR3nt: TGTGCCAGCAGCGAAGCGACTAGCGAAAGCTCCTACGAGCAGTACTTC
CDR3aa: CASSEATSESSYEQYF

j_gene: TRBJ1-1
v_gene: TRBV7-9
d_gene: -
abundance: few
CDR3nt: TGTGCCAGCAGCCTAGCAAGTAGTAACACTGAAGCTTTCTTT
CDR3aa: CASSLASSNTEAFF